The TCR beta chain described here comes from a study of blood T cell repertoires in COVID-19. Study information: The United States, Italy and Spain provided the acute and convalescent COVID-19 samples. The cDNA or gDNA used as material had been derived from T cells, B-cell-depleted T cells, or PBMCs.

In the original processing: Amplified reference gene primers provided the basis for estimating nucleated cell counts. Profiled with immunoSEQ multiplex PCR; TCRdb holds only in-frame clones, not every one. The V and J calls and clone size come from that table; D and trimming were worked out from the DNA. The data contain over 90,000 clones, 75% to 90% of them singletons. V lost 5 bases and J 2 bases, leaving 10 bases between the germline ends. Germline CDR1 and CDR2: SGHRS and YFSETQ. This CDR3 has 13 residues. The source material was peripheral blood. The V gene is TRBV5-1, the J gene TRBJ1-2; no clear D. This TCR derives from a man older than 75 with acute or convalescent COVID-19. The chain's CDR3 is CASSSTANYGYTF. In DNA form, the CDR3 reads TGCGCCAGCAGTTCTACAGCCAACTATGGCTACACCTTC.